Below, one TCR beta chain is given with its context. Unmatched junction bases numbered 20, after V lost 7 bases and J lost 7 bases. The CDR3 contains 17 residues. Per the germline V gene, CDR1 is SGHRS and CDR2 is YFSETQ. Time point defined: after dendritic cell vaccination, including at tumor progression/relapse. Up to 2 ug genomic DNA was used for TCRB CDR3 amplification. Using immunoSEQ multiplex PCR, the repertoire was profiled, and TCRdb retains in-frame clones only, with some absent. The data show fewer than 95,000 clones, 85% seen once. The data were taken from a study of glioma-infiltrating T cells after dendritic cell vaccination. Across the study: Patients received autologous tumor lysate-pulsed dendritic cell vaccination between about 2003 and 2013.

The receptor was isolated from a human donor with glioblastoma. The input for sequencing was blood, taken after dendritic cell vaccination. The chain recombines TRBV5-1 with TRBJ2-7, with TRBD2 matching over 10 bases. As DNA, the CDR3 is TGCGCCAGCCAAATACAAACGGTGAGCGGGAGGGCCGGTGAGCAGTACTTC. Its protein product is CASQIQTVSGRAGEQYF.